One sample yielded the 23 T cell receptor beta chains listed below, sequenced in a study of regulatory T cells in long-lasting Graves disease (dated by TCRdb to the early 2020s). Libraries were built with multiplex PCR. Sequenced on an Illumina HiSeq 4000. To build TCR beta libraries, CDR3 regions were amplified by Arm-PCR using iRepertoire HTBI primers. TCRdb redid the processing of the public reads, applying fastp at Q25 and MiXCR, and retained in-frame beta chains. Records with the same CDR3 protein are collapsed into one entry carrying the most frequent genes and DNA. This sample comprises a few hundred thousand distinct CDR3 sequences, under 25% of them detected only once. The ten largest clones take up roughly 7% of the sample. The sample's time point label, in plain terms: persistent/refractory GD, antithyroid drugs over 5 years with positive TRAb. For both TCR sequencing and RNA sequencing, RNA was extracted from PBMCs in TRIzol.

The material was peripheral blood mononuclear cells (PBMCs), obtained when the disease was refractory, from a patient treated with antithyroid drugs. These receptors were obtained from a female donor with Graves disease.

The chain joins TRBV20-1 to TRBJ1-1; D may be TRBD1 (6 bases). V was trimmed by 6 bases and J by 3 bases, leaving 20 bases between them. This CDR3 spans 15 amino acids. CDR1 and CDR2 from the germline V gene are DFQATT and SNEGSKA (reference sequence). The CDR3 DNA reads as TGCAGTGCCCCCCGTGCCAGGGGTAGCCACACTGAAGCTTTCTTT. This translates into CSAPRARGSHTEAFF.

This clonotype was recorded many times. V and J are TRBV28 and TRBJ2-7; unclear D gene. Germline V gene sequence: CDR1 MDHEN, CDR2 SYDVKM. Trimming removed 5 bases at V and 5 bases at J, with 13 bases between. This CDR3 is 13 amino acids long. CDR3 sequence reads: CASSPGPSNEQYF. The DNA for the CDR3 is TGTGCCAGCAGTCCGGGCCCGTCGAACGAGCAGTACTTC.

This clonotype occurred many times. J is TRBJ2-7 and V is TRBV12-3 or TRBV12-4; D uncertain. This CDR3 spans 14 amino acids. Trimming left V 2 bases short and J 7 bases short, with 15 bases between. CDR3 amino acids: CASSLSVVVGEQYF. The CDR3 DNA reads TGTGCCAGCAGTTTAAGCGTTGTAGTGGGGGAGCAGTACTTC.

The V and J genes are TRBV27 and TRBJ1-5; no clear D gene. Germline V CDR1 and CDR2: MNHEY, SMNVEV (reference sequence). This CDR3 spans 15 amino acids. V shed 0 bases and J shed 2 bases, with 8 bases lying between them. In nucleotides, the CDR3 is TGTGCCAGCAGTTTATCCTGGCAGGGCAATCAGCCCCAGCATTTT. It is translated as CASSLSWQGNQPQHF.

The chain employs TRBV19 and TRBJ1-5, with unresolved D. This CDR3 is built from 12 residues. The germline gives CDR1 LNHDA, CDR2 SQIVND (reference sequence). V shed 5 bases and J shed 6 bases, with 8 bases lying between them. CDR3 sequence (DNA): TGTGCCAGTAGTTGGGTAGCTCAGCCCCAGCATTTT. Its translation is CASSWVAQPQHF.

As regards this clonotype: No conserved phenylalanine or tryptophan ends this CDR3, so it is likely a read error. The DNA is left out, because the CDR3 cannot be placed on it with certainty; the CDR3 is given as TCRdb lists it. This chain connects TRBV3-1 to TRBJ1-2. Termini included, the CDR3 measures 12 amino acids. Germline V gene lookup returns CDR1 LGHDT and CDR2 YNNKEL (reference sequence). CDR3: CASSQDDTNNTL.

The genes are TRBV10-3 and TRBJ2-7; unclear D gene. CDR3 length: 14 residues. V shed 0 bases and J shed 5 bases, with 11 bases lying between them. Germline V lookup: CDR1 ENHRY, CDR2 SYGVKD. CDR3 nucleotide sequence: TGTGCCATCAGTGAGTCAGTCCTTGTTCACGAGCAGTACTTC. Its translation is CAISESVLVHEQYF.

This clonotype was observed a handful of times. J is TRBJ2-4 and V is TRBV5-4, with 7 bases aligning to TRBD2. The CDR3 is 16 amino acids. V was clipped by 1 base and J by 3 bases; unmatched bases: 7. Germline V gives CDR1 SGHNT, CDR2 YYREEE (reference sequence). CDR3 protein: CASSLRLAGGKNIQYF. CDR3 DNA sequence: TGTGCCAGCAGCTTGCGACTAGCAGGAGGCAAAAACATTCAGTACTTC. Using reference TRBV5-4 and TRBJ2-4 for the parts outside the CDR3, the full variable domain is ETGVTQSPTHLIKTRGQQVTLRCSSQSGHNTVSWYQQALGQGPQFIFQYYREEENGRGNFPPRFSGLQFPNYSSELNVNALELDDSALYLCASSLRLAGGKNIQYFGAGTRLSVL.

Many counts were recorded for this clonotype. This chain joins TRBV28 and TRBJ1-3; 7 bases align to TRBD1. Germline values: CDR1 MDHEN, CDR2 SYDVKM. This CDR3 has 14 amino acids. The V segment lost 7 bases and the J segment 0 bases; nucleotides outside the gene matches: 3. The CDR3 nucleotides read TGTGCCAGCACCCGGGACAGCTCTGGAAACACCATATATTTT. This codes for CASTRDSSGNTIYF. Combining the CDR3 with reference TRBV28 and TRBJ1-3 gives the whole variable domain DVKVTQSSRYLVKRTGEKVFLECVQDMDHENMFWYRQDPGLGLRLIYFSYDVKMKEKGDIPEGYSVSREKKERFSLILESASTNQTSMYLCASTRDSSGNTIYFGEGSWLTVV.

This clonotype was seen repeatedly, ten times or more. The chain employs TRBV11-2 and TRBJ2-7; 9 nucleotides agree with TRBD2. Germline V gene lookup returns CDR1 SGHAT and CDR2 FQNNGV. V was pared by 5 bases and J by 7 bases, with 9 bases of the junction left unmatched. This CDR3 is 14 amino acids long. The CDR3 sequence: CASSLGGGAREQYF. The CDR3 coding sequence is TGTGCCAGCAGCCTCGGCGGGGGGGCGAGGGAGCAGTACTTC.

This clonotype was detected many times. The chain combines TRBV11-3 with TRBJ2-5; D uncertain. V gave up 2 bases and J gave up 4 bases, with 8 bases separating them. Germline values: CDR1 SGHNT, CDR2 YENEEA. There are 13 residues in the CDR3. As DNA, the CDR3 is TGTGCCAGCAGCTTATTTTGGGGAGAGACCCAGTACTTC. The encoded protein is CASSLFWGETQYF.

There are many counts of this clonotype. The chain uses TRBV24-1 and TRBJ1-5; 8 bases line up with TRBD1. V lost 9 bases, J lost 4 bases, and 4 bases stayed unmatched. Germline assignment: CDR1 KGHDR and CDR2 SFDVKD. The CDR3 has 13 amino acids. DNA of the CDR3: TGTGCCACCCAGACAGGGGCAAATCAGCCCCAGCATTTT. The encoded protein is CATQTGANQPQHF.

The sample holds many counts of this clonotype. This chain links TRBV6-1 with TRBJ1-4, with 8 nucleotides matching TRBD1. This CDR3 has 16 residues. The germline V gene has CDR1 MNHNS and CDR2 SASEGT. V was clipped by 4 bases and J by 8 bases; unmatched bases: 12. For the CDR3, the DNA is TGTGCCAGCAGTGTCGGGGGTGCAGGGGGCGAAGAAAAACTGTTTTTT. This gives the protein CASSVGGAGGEEKLFF.

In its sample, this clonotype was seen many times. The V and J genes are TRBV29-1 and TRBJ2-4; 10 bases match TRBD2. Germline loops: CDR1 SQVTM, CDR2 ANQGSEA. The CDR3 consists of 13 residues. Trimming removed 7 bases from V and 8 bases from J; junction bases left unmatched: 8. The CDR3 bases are TGCAGCGGACTGAAGCGGGAGGGGGACATTCAGTACTTC. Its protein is CSGLKREGDIQYF.

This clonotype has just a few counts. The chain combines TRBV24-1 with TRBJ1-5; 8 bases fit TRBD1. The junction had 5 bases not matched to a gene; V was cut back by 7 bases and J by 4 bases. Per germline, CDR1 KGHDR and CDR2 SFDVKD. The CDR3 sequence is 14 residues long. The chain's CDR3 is CATSGTGPNQPQHF. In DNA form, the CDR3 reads TGTGCCACCAGCGGGACAGGACCTAATCAGCCCCAGCATTTT.

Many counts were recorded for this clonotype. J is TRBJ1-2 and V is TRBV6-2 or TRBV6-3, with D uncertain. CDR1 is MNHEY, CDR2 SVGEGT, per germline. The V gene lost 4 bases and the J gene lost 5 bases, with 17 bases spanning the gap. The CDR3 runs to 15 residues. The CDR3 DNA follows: TGTGCCAGCAGTTCCGTAGCAGCAAATTCATATGGCTACACCTTC. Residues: CASSSVAANSYGYTF.

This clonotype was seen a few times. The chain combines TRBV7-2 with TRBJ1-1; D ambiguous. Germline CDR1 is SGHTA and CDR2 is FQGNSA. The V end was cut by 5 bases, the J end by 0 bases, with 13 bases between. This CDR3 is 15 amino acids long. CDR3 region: CASSEIGLLNTEAFF. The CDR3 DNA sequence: TGTGCCAGCAGCGAAATAGGACTGCTGAACACTGAAGCTTTCTTT.

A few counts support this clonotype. The CDR3 DNA reads as TGTGCCAGCAGCTTAGCGTACGGGACAGGGATCGAGGACACTGAAGCTTTCTTT. Translation: CASSLAYGTGIEDTEAFF. The chain has TRBV7-9 and TRBJ1-1; 9 bases line up with TRBD1. Germline V CDR1 and CDR2: SEHNR, FQNEAQ (reference sequence). This CDR3 region has 18 residues. Trimming cost V 0 bases and J 3 bases; bases outside gene matches: 11.

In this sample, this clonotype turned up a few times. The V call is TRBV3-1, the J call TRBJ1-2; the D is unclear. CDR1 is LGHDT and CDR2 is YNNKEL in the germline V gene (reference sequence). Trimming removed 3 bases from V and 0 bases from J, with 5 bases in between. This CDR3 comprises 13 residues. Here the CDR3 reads CASSQNPNYGYTF. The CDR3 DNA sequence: TGTGCCAGCAGCCAGAATCCTAACTATGGCTACACCTTC. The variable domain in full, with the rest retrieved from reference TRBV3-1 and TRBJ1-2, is DTAVSQTPKYLVTQMGNDKSIKCEQNLGHDTMYWYKQDSKKFLKIMFSYNNKELIINETVPNRFSPKSPDKAHLNLHINSLELGDSAVYFCASSQNPNYGYTFGSGTRLTVV.

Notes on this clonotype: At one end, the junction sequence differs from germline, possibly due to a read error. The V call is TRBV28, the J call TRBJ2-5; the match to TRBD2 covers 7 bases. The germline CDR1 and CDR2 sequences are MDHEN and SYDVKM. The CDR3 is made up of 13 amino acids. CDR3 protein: CACSFGGIQTQHF. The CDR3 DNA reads TGTGCCTGCAGTTTCGGGGGGATTCAGACCCAGCACTTC.

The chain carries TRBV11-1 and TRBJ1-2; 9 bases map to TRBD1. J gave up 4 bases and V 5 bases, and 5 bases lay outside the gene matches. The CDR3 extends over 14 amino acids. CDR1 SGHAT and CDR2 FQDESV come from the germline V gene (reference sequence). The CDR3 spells CASSGPQGAYGYTF. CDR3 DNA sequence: TGTGCCAGCAGCGGACCACAGGGGGCCTATGGCTACACCTTC.

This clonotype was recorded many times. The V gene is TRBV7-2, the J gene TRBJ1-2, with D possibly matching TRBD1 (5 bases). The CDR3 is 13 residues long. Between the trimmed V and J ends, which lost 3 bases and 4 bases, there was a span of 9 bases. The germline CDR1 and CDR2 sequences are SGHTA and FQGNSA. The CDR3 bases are TGTGCCAGCAGCTTCCAGGGCGGCTATGGCTACACCTTC. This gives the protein CASSFQGGYGYTF.

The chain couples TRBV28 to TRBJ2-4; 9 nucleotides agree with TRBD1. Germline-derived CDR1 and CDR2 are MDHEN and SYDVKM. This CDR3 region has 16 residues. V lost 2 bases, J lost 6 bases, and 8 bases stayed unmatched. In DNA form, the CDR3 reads TGTGCCAGCAGTTTAGTTTCGGGACAGGGACGAAACATTCAGTACTTC. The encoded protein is CASSLVSGQGRNIQYF.